These T cell receptor beta chains were read from a single sample in a study of shared clonotypes between healthy human individuals. Repertoires were generated with immunoSEQ multiplex PCR, while TCRdb's copy carries only in-frame clones and drops some. Of 2 million to 2.5 million clones in the sample, about nine tenths were seen once. The sequenced sample was naive CD4+ T cells from PBMCs. The receptors here all came from a man in his late teens or twenties in good health. Some clones in this sample may be carry-over from other donors' samples. CDR3s include the opening cysteine and the closing phenylalanine or tryptophan. The D gene is left open where the match is weak. The size field is filled for only some rows; it gives once, few, many or a size class.

>TRBJ2-7|TRBD2|NA|TRBV10-1
TGCGCCAGCAGTGAGTCGGCTAGCGGGTATATGGAGCAGTACTTC
CASSESASGYMEQYF
>TRBJ2-7|NA|once|TRBV6-1
TGTGCCAGCAGGAAACAGGGGGGGACGAACAACGAGCAGTACTTC
CASRKQGGTNNEQYF
>TRBJ2-1|NA|NA|TRBV9
TGTGCCAGCAGCTCCGCCGGAGGGTTGGCCTACAATGAGCAGTTCTTC
CASSSAGGLAYNEQFF
>TRBJ1-4|TRBD1|NA|TRBV5-1
TGCGCCAGCAGCCGCGACAGGGGCAGGCCTAATGAAAAACTGTTTTTT
CASSRDRGRPNEKLFF
>TRBJ2-5|NA|NA|TRBV7-9
TGTGCCAGCAGCTTCCGGACAGCCCAAGAGACCCAGTACTTC
CASSFRTAQETQYF
>TRBJ2-3|TRBD2|NA|TRBV5-1
TGCGCCAGCAGCTCGGGAGGGACCGTTACGCAGTATTTT
CASSSGGTVTQYF
>TRBJ1-3|NA|NA|TRBV28
TGTGCCAGCAGTTTAGTCGACGGTGCTTTGCCTGGAAACACCATATATTTT
CASSLVDGALPGNTIYF
>TRBJ2-2|TRBD2|NA|TRBV5-1
TGCGCCAGCACTCCCGTCGCGGGAGATCACACCGGGGAGCTGTTTTTT
CASTPVAGDHTGELFF
>TRBJ2-5|NA|NA|TRBV5-4
TGTGCCAGCAGCTTACCGGGTACGGAGACCCAGTACTTC
CASSLPGTETQYF
>TRBJ2-7|TRBD2|NA|TRBV29-1
TGCAGCGTTACGGCTAGCGGGGCCTCCTACGAGCAGTACTTC
CSVTASGASYEQYF
>TRBJ1-2|NA|NA|TRBV6-5
TGTGCCAGCAGTTACATCTCCGGGGACCCTTATGGCTACACCTTC
CASSYISGDPYGYTF
>TRBJ1-5|NA|NA|TRBV6-5
TGTGCCAGCAGTTGGAAAAGGGGCAGCAATCAGCCCCAGCATTTT
CASSWKRGSNQPQHF
>TRBJ2-7|TRBD1|once|TRBV19
TGTGCCAGTAGTACCTCGGGACAGGGCGGAGAGCAGTACTTC
CASSTSGQGGEQYF
>TRBJ2-2|NA|NA|TRBV5-5
TGTGCCAGCAGCTTCAGACAGGGAGGGGACACCGGGGAGCTGTTTTTT
CASSFRQGGDTGELFF
>TRBJ1-1|NA|few|TRBV29-1
TGCAGCGTTGAACGGACAGTTAACACTGAAGCTTTCTTT
CSVERTVNTEAFF
>TRBJ1-1|NA|NA|TRBV20-1
TGCAGTGCTAGCGAGTTCGGCGAAGCTTTCTTT
CSASEFGEAFF
>TRBJ2-1|NA|NA|TRBV4-1
TGCGCCAGCAGCCAAGAGGAATCTCCCTACAATGAGCAGTTCTTC
CASSQEESPYNEQFF
>TRBJ1-1|TRBD1|few|TRBV10-3
TGTGCCATCAGTGGGACAGGGGCGAACACTGAAGCTTTCTTT
CAISGTGANTEAFF
>TRBJ1-5|NA|NA|TRBV19
TGTGCCAGTAGGGAGTCTGGACGGTACAATCAGCCCCAGCATTTT
CASRESGRYNQPQHF
>TRBJ2-1|TRBD2|NA|TRBV7-9
TGTGCCAGCAGCCCGGGCGGACTAGTATCCAATGAGCAGTTCTTC
CASSPGGLVSNEQFF
>TRBJ2-5|TRBD1|NA|TRBV9
TGTGCCAGCAGCGTCCGCCCGGGACAGAAATCTGGAGAGACCCAGTACTTC
CASSVRPGQKSGETQYF
>TRBJ2-4|NA|NA|TRBV7-2
TGTGCCAGCAGTTTTGACTCTACAGGTAATCAGTACTTC
CASSFDSTGNQYF
>TRBJ1-2|TRBD1|NA|TRBV7-9
TGTGCCAGCAGCCGACACGCGACAGGGGGAGCTAACTATGGCTACACCTTC
CASSRHATGGANYGYTF
>TRBJ2-4|TRBD2|NA|TRBV9
TGTGCCAGCAGCGTCTTGGTGGGAGGGCCTACCAAAAACATTCAGTACTTC
CASSVLVGGPTKNIQYF
>TRBJ1-5|NA|few|TRBV5-6
TGTGCCAGCAGACCGGGACACTTCAATCAGCCCCAGCATTTT
CASRPGHFNQPQHF
>TRBJ2-7|TRBD2|NA|TRBV7-9
TGTGCCAGCAGCTTAGCGTTTATAACTAGCGCCTCCTACGAGCAGTACTTC
CASSLAFITSASYEQYF
>TRBJ2-3|NA|NA|TRBV4-2
TGTGCCAGCAGCCCGTTGAGCACAGATACGCAGTATTTT
CASSPLSTDTQYF
>TRBJ1-1|NA|NA|TRBV11-3
TGTGCCAGCAGCTTCGCAGGGAGGAACACTGAAGCTTTCTTT
CASSFAGRNTEAFF
>TRBJ2-7|TRBD2|NA|TRBV18
TGTGCCAGCTCACCTACGACTAGCGGGGGTTCCTACGAGCAGTACTTC
CASSPTTSGGSYEQYF
>TRBJ1-2|NA|few|TRBV19
TGTGCCAGTAGTATAAGAGGCACTGGCTACACCTTC
CASSIRGTGYTF
>TRBJ2-1|NA|NA|TRBV9
TGTGCCAGCAGCGGACCCGGGGGCACTGAGCAGTTCTTC
CASSGPGGTEQFF
>TRBJ2-1|NA|once|TRBV6-4
TGTGCCAGCAGTGACTCGACCCGGAGCTCCTACAATGAGCAGTTCTTC
CASSDSTRSSYNEQFF
>TRBJ2-7|NA|NA|TRBV6-6
TGTGCCAGCAGTTACTCTTGCTGGCAGTACTTC
CASSYSCWQYF
>TRBJ1-3|NA|NA|TRBV5-6
TGTGCCAGCAGCTTGGGACAGAGCTCTGGAAACACCATATATTTT
CASSLGQSSGNTIYF
>TRBJ2-7|NA|few|TRBV6-5
TGTGCCAGCAGTTACTCGACAATCTTC
CASSYSTIF
>TRBJ2-7|TRBD1|NA|TRBV27
TGTGCCAGCAGTTCGGGGCAGGGGGCCCCCTCCTACGAGCAGTACTTC
CASSSGQGAPSYEQYF
>TRBJ1-1|TRBD1|NA|TRBV6-5
TGTGCCAGCAGTTACAGCAGGGGGCGAGGAAACACTGAAGCTTTCTTT
CASSYSRGRGNTEAFF
>TRBJ2-5|TRBD2|once|TRBV10-3
TGTGCCATCAAGGGTTTGCGGGAGGGTTTGGAGACCCAGTACTTC
CAIKGLREGLETQYF
>TRBJ2-1|TRBD1|once|TRBV2
TGTGCCAGCAGTAGACAGGGTTATGGCAATGAGCAGTTCTTC
CASSRQGYGNEQFF
>TRBJ2-2|TRBD2|NA|TRBV5-8
TGTGCCAGCAGTCACGGGACTAGCGGGAGAAAAACCGGGGAGCTGTTTTTT
CASSHGTSGRKTGELFF
>TRBJ1-2|TRBD1|NA|TRBV28
TGTGCCAGCAGTCCCCACAACAGGGGTTTAGGTTATGGCTACACCTTC
CASSPHNRGLGYGYTF